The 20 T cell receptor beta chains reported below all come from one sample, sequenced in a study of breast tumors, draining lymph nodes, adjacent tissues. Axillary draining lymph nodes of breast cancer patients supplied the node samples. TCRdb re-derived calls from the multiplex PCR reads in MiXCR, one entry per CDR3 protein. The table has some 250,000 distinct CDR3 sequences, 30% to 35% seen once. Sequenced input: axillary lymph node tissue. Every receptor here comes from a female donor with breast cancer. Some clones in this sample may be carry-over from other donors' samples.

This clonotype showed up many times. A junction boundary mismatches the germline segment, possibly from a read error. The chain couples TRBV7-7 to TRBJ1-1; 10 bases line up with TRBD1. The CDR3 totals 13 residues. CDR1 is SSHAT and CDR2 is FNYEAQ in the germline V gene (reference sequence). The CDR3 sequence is CASSSGQGTEAFF. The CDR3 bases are TGTGCTAGCAGCTCGGGACAGGGGACTGAAGCTTTCTTT.

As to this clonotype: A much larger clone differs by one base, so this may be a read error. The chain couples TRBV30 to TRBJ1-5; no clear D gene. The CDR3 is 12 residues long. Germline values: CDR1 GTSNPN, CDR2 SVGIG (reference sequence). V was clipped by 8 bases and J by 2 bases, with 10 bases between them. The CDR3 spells CARKSGNQPQHF. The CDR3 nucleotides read TGTGCCCGGAAGTCTGGCAATCAGCCCCAGCATTTT. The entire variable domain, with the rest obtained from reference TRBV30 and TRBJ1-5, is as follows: SQTIHQWPATLVQPVGSPLSLECTVEGTSNPNLYWYRQAAGRGLQLLFYSVGIGQISSEVPQNLSASRPQDRQFILSSKKLLLSDSGFYLCARKSGNQPQHFGDGTRLSIL.

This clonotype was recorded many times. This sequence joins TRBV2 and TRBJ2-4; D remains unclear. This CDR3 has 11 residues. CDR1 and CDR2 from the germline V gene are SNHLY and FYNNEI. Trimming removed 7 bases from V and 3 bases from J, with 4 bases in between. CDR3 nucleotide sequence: TGTGCCAGCATGGTCAAAAACATTCAGTACTTC. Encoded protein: CASMVKNIQYF. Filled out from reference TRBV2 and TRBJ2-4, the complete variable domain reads EPEVTQTPSHQVTQMGQEVILRCVPISNHLYFYWYRQILGQKVEFLVSFYNNEISEKSEIFDDQFSVERPDGSNFTLKIRSTKLEDSAMYFCASMVKNIQYFGAGTRLSVL.

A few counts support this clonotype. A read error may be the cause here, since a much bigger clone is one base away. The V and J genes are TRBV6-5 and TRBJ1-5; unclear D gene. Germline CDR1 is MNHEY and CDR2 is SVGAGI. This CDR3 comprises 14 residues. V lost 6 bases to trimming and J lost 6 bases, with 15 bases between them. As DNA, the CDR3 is TGTGCCAGCAGGCCTGAAATAAGCGCTCAGCCCCAGCATTTT. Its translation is CASRPEISAQPQHF.

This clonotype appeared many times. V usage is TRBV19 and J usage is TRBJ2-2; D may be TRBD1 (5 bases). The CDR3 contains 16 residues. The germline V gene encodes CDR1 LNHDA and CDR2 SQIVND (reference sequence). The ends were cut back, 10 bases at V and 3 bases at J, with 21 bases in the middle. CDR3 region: CATKDETAYYTGELFF. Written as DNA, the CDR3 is TGTGCCACTAAGGATGAGACAGCGTATTACACCGGGGAGCTGTTTTTT. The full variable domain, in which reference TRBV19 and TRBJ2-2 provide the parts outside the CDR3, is DGGITQSPKYLFRKEGQNVTLSCEQNLNHDAMYWYRQDPGQGLRLIYYSQIVNDFQKGDIAEGYSVSREKKESFPLTVTSAQKNPTAFYLCATKDETAYYTGELFFGEGSRLTVL.

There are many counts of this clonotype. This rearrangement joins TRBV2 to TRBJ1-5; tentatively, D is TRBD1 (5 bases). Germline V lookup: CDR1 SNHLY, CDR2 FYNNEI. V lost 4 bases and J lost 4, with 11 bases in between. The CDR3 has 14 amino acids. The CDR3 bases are TGTGCCAGCAGTGTCCAGGGTCAAAATCAGCCCCAGCATTTT. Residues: CASSVQGQNQPQHF.

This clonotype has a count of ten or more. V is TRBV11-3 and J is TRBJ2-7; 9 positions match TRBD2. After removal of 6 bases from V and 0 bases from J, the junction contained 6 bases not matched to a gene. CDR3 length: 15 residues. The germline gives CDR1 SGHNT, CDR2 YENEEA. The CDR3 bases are TGTGCCAGCAGACGGACTAGCGAGAGCTCCTACGAGCAGTACTTC. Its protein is CASRRTSESSYEQYF.

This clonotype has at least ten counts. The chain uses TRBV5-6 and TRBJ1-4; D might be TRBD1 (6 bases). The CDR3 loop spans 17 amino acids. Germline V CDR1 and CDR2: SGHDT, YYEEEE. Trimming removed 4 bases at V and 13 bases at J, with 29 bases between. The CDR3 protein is CASSHGRGTLTGGGLFF. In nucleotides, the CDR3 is TGTGCCAGCAGCCATGGCCGGGGGACACTAACGGGAGGTGGACTGTTTTTT.

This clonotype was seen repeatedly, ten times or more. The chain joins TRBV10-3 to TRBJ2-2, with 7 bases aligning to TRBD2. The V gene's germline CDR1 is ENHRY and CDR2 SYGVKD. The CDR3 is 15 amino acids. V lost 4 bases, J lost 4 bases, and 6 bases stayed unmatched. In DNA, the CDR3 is TGTGCCATCAGTGCGACTAGCTTTGGCACCGGGGAGCTGTTTTTT. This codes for CAISATSFGTGELFF.

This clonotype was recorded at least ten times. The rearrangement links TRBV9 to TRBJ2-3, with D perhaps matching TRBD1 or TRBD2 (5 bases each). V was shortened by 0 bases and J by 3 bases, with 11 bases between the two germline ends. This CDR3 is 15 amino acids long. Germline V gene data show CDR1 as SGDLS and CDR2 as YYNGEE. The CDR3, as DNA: TGTGCCAGCAGCGTAGACCCAGGGACGACAGATACGCAGTATTTT. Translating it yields CASSVDPGTTDTQYF.

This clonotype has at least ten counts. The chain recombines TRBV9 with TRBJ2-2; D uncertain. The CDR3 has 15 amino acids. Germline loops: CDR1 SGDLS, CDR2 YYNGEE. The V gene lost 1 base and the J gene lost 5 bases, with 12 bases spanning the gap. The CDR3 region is CASSVSGWGTGELFF. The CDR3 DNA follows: TGTGCCAGCAGCGTATCAGGATGGGGTACCGGGGAGCTGTTTTTT.

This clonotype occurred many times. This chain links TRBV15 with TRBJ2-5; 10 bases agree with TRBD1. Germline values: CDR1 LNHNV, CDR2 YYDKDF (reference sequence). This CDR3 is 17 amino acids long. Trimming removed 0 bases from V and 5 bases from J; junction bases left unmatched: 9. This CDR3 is CATSRDFGGQGMETQYF. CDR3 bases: TGTGCCACCAGCAGAGATTTTGGGGGACAGGGGATGGAGACCCAGTACTTC.

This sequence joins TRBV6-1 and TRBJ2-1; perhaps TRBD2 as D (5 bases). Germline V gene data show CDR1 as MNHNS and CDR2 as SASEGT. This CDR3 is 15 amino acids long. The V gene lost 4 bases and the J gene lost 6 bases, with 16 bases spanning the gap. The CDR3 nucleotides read TGTGCCAGCAGTGTTGGACTTCTCGGAGGCAATGAGCAGTTCTTC. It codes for CASSVGLLGGNEQFF.

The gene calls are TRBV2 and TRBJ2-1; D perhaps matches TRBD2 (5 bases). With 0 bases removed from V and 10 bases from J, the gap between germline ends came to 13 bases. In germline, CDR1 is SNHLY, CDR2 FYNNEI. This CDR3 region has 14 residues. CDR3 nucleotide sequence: TGTGCCAGCAGTGAAGCAGCCCAGAGAGGGGAGCAGTTCTTC. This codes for CASSEAAQRGEQFF.

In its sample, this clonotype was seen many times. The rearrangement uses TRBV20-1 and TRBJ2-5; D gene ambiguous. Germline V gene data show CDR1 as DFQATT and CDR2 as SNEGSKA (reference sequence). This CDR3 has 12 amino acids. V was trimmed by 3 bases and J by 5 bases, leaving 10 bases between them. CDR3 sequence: CSASGEEETQYF. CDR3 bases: TGCAGTGCTAGCGGAGAGGAGGAGACCCAGTACTTC.

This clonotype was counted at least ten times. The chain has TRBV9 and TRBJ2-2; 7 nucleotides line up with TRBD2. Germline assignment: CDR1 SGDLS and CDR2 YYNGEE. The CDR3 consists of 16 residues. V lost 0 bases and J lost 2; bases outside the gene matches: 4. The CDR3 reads CASSVGEGPNTGELFF. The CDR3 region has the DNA TGTGCCAGCAGCGTAGGGGAGGGACCCAACACCGGGGAGCTGTTTTTT.

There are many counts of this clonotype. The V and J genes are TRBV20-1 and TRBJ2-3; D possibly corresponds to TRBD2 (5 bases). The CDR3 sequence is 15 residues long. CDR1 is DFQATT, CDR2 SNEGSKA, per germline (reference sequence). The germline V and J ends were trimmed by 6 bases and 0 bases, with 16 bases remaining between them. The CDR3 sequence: CSAQKGETSTDTQYF. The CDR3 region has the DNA TGCAGTGCCCAGAAGGGAGAGACTAGCACAGATACGCAGTATTTT.

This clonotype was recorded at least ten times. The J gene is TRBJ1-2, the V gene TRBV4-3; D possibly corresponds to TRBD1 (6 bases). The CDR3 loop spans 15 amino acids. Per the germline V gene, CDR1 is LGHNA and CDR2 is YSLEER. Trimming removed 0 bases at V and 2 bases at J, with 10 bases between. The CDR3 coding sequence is TGCGCCAGCAGCCAAGAAACAGGGTGGAACTATGGCTACACCTTC. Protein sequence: CASSQETGWNYGYTF.

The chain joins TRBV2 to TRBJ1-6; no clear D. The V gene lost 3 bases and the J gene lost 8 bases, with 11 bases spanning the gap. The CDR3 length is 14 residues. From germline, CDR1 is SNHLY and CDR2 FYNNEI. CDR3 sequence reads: CASSDSNPYSPLHF. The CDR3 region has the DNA TGTGCCAGCAGTGACAGCAACCCCTATTCACCCCTCCACTTT. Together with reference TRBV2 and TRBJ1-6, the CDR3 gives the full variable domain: EPEVTQTPSHQVTQMGQEVILRCVPISNHLYFYWYRQILGQKVEFLVSFYNNEISEKSEIFDDQFSVERPDGSNFTLKIRSTKLEDSAMYFCASSDSNPYSPLHFGNGTRLTVT.

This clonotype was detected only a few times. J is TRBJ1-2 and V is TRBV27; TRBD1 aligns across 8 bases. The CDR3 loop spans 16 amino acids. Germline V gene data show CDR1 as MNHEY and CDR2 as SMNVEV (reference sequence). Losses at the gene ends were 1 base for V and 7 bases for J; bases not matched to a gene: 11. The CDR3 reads CASSLFQGAKSGGYTF. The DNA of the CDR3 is TGTGCCAGCAGTTTATTCCAGGGGGCTAAATCTGGTGGCTACACCTTC.